This is a list of T cell receptor beta chains from one sample in a study of blood T cells in healthy people across ages. MiXCR was run by TCRdb on the 5' RACE reads, yielding one entry per CDR3 protein. The sample has some 690,000 distinct CDR3 sequences, about 24% seen once. The specimen sequenced was blood. The receptors derive from a man aged 70 or older in good health. Both conserved end residues are part of each CDR3. D genes are given only for firm matches. Clone size appears in some rows only: once, few, many, or a class for an expanded clone.

clone size | D gene | J gene | V gene | CDR3 protein | CDR3 DNA
- | - | TRBJ2-5 | TRBV11-2 | CASSLGLRGQETQYF | TGTGCCAGCAGCTTAGGTCTTCGGGGGCAAGAGACCCAGTACTTC
- | TRBD1 | TRBJ2-7 | TRBV29-1 | CSVQGTGYEQYF | TGCAGCGTCCAAGGGACAGGCTACGAGCAGTACTTC
- | - | TRBJ2-4 | TRBV27 | CASSFRRGPPGNIQYF | TGTGCCAGCAGCTTTCGGCGGGGGCCCCCCGGGAACATTCAGTACTTC
- | - | TRBJ2-5 | TRBV7-2 | CASSLLRNQETQYF | TGTGCCAGCAGCTTATTGCGTAACCAAGAGACCCAGTACTTC
few | - | TRBJ2-5 | TRBV9 | CASSGVWGASETQYF | TGTGCCAGCAGCGGCGTATGGGGGGCCAGTGAGACCCAGTACTTC
- | - | TRBJ1-5 | TRBV6-6 | CASSHWTVPSNQPQHF | TGTGCCAGCAGCCACTGGACAGTCCCTAGCAATCAGCCCCAGCATTTT
many | TRBD1 | TRBJ2-3 | TRBV29-1 | CSVELGQRTDTQYF | TGCAGCGTTGAACTGGGACAGCGAACAGATACGCAGTATTTT
few | TRBD2 | TRBJ2-1 | TRBV6-5 | CASSYTASGNEQFF | TGTGCCAGCAGTTACACTGCTAGCGGGAATGAGCAGTTCTTC
few | - | TRBJ1-4 | TRBV6-5 | CASSGSDGGAINEKLFF | TGTGCCAGCAGTGGATCGGACGGGGGAGCGATCAATGAAAAACTGTTTTTT
- | - | TRBJ2-3 | TRBV5-1 | CASSLVRYGDTQYF | TGCGCCAGCAGCTTGGTACGGTATGGGGATACGCAGTATTTT
few | - | TRBJ1-2 | TRBV20-1 | CSATEGVANYGYTF | TGCAGTGCTACGGAGGGGGTAGCTAACTATGGCTACACCTTC
- | TRBD1 | TRBJ1-4 | TRBV6-1 | CASSLRQGSHKIAINEKLFF | TGTGCCAGCAGTCTCAGACAGGGGAGTCACAAGATAGCTATTAATGAAAAACTGTTTTTT
- | - | TRBJ1-6 | TRBV20-1 | CSAAGTNSYNSPLHF | TGCAGTGCGGCTGGGACAAACTCCTATAATTCACCCCTCCACTTT
- | - | TRBJ1-2 | TRBV20-1 | CSARPQRFRLGDGYTF | TGCAGTGCCCGCCCCCAGCGGTTTCGGTTGGGGGATGGCTACACCTTC
- | - | TRBJ1-2 | TRBV29-1 | CSVSTRDGYTF | TGCAGCGTATCCACGAGGGATGGCTACACCTTC
- | - | TRBJ1-1 | TRBV12-3/TRBV12-4 | CASSFGRPKWSTEAFF | TGTGCCAGCAGTTTCGGGCGGCCGAAGTGGAGTACTGAAGCTTTCTTT
- | - | TRBJ2-1 | TRBV7-9 | CASSLGSLNNEQFF | TGTGCCAGCAGCCTGGGGAGTCTTAACAATGAGCAGTTCTTC
- | - | TRBJ1-1 | TRBV29-1 | CNVRRQGFPEAFF | TGCAACGTTAGACGGCAGGGATTCCCTGAAGCTTTCTTT
few | - | TRBJ1-1 | TRBV5-1 | CASSPDRFSEAFF | TGCGCCAGCAGCCCGGACAGATTCTCTGAAGCTTTCTTT
- | TRBD2 | TRBJ2-1 | TRBV20-1 | CSASVAGASTNEQFF | TGCAGTGCTAGTGTAGCGGGGGCCTCCACCAATGAGCAGTTCTTC
- | - | TRBJ2-3 | TRBV7-6 | CASSSRARTDTQYF | TGTGCCAGCAGCTCCCGGGCGCGCACAGATACGCAGTATTTT
- | - | TRBJ2-7 | TRBV28 | CASCSGKPYEQYF | TGTGCCAGCTGCTCCGGGAAACCCTACGAGCAGTACTTC
- | - | TRBJ1-2 | TRBV6-1 | CASSLDTRGYTF | TGTGCCAGCAGTTTAGACACACGAGGCTACACCTTC
few | TRBD2 | TRBJ2-3 | TRBV27 | CASKVRLAGITDTQYF | TGTGCCAGCAAGGTTAGACTAGCGGGAATCACAGATACGCAGTATTTT
few | TRBD2 | TRBJ2-3 | TRBV10-3 | CATRPGTSGTDTQYF | TGTGCCACCCGTCCCGGGACTAGCGGGACAGATACGCAGTATTTT
- | TRBD1 | TRBJ2-2 | TRBV10-3 | CAISEIGTGVDGELFF | TGTGCCATCAGTGAAATAGGAACAGGGGTTGACGGGGAGCTGTTTTTT
- | TRBD2 | TRBJ2-1 | TRBV6-2/TRBV6-3 | CASLQLLGREYNEQFF | TGTGCCAGTCTTCAACTCTTAGGGCGGGAGTACAATGAGCAGTTCTTC
- | - | TRBJ2-7 | TRBV7-9 | CASSEPPSSYEQYF | TGTGCCAGCAGCGAGCCCCCTAGCTCCTACGAGCAGTACTTC
- | - | TRBJ2-3 | TRBV24-1 | CATSDLSHTQYF | TGTGCCACCAGTGATTTGAGCCATACGCAGTATTTT
- | - | TRBJ2-1 | TRBV9 | CASSVALLAYNEQFF | TGTGCCAGCAGCGTAGCTCTACTAGCCTACAATGAGCAGTTCTTC
few | - | TRBJ2-7 | TRBV12-3/TRBV12-4 | CASSLQDGYEQYF | TGTGCCAGCAGTTTACAAGATGGGTACGAGCAGTACTTC
- | TRBD1 | TRBJ1-2 | TRBV4-2 | CASSQDLRDRIYGYTF | TGTGCCAGCAGCCAAGATCTTAGGGACAGAATCTATGGCTACACCTTC
few | - | TRBJ1-4 | TRBV7-9 | CASSQGTRTNEKLFF | TGTGCCAGCAGCCAAGGGACAAGAACTAATGAAAAACTGTTTTTT
- | - | TRBJ2-3 | TRBV24-1 | CATRGGRADPFGTDTQYF | TGTGCCACCAGGGGGGGCAGGGCCGACCCCTTCGGCACAGATACGCAGTATTTT
- | TRBD2 | TRBJ2-1 | TRBV18 | CASSQLATSSYNEQFF | TGTGCCAGCTCCCAACTAGCGACCAGCTCCTACAATGAGCAGTTCTTC
- | TRBD1 | TRBJ2-7 | TRBV6-1 | CASSGRDRAGYEQYF | TGTGCCAGCAGTGGCCGGGACAGGGCCGGCTACGAGCAGTACTTC
few | - | TRBJ1-2 | TRBV7-9 | CASSFGEDGYTF | TGTGCCAGCAGCTTCGGAGAGGATGGCTACACCTTC
few | - | TRBJ2-1 | TRBV7-2 | CASSPNAGNNEQFF | TGTGCCAGCAGCCCTAATGCGGGAAACAATGAGCAGTTCTTC